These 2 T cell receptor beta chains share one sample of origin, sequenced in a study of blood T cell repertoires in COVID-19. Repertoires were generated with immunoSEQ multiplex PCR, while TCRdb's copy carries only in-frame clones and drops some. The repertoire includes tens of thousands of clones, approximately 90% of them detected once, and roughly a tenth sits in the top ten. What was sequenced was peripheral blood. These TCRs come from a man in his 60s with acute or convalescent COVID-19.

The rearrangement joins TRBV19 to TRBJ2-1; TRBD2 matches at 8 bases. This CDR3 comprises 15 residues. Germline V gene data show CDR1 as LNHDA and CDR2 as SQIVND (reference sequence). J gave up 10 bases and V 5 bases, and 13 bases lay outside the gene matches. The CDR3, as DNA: TGTGCCAGTAGTCCCCGCGGGGGGCCTTCAAGGGAGCAGTTCTTC. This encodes CASSPRGGPSREQFF.

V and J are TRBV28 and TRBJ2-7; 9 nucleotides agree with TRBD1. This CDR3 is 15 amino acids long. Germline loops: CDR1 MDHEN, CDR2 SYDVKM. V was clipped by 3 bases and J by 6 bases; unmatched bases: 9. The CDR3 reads CASSLGQGQFGEQYF. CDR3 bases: TGTGCCAGCAGTTTGGGACAGGGACAGTTTGGCGAGCAGTACTTC. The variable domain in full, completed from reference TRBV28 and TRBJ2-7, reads DVKVTQSSRYLVKRTGEKVFLECVQDMDHENMFWYRQDPGLGLRLIYFSYDVKMKEKGDIPEGYSVSREKKERFSLILESASTNQTSMYLCASSLGQGQFGEQYFGPGTRLTVT.